This TCR beta chain was sequenced during a study of T cells in Graves' hyperthyroidism and ophthalmopathy. Regarding the study as a whole: Blood samples included most of the expanded thyroid clonotypes exceeding 0.001.

The germline V gene encodes CDR1 LNHDA and CDR2 SQIVND (reference sequence). Trimming pared 6 bases from V and 7 bases from J, leaving 16 bases between. CDR3 length: 13 amino acids. Note on this clonotype: Antigen specificity is unknown.

RNA transcripts served as the template for amplifying TCR beta CDR3 regions. The study used the HTBI primer set for a first-round RT-PCR of the TCR CDR3. TCRdb recomputed calls from the multiplex PCR reads with MiXCR, one row per CDR3 protein. In the table there are over 45,000 distinct CDR3 sequences, just under 50% of which are singletons. This chain connects TRBV19 to TRBJ2-7; the D gene is possibly TRBD2 (5 bases). The clonotype originates from a woman aged 30 to 39 with Graves' ophthalmopathy. Specimen: blood. The CDR3 DNA reads as TGTGCCAGTAGGCGCGAGGGAGTAAGGGAGCAGTACTTC. As protein: CASRREGVREQYF.